This TCR beta chain was profiled in a study of CXCR3-negative and CXCR3-positive naive CD8 T cells. The TRB libraries of cDNA were built by UMI-labeled 5' RACE. One entry per CDR3 protein, without DNA, is what TCRdb gives after re-calling the 5' RACE reads. This repertoire includes roughly 90,000 distinct CDR3 sequences. The length of the CDR3 is 12 residues. Germline V gives CDR1 LNHDA, CDR2 SQIVND (reference sequence). As for this clonotype: The antigen remains undetermined.

Study-wide points: Hydrophobicity of TRB CDR3s was greater in CXCR3-positive naive cells than in CXCR3-negative naive cells.

Specimen: naive CXCR3- CD8+ T cells from blood. Subset denoted: CD45RO-CCR7+CD27+CD95- naive CD8+ T cells lacking CXCR3 (TNR3-). This rearrangement joins TRBV19 to TRBJ2-7; the D call from TCRdb, TRBD1, cannot be confirmed without DNA. This clonotype was sampled from a human donor in good health. Some clones in this sample may be carry-over from other donors' samples. CDR3 sequence reads: CASGQGYYEQYF.